This TCR beta chain was recovered during a study of blood T cell repertoires in COVID-19. Study-level information: The origin of the acute and convalescent COVID-19 samples was the United States, Italy and Spain. Nucleic acid was either cDNA or gDNA, and it came from T cells, B-cell-depleted T cells, or PBMCs.

In the study's own analysis: Estimation of nucleated cell counts relied on the amplification of reference gene primers. Assay used: immunoSEQ multiplex PCR; TCRdb lists only in-frame clones, some missing. The V and J calls and clone size were taken over from that table, and D and trimming were inferred from the DNA. The sample yields some 120,000 clones, around four fifths seen once. The CDR3 loop spans 15 amino acids. V was clipped by 0 bases and J by 5 bases; unmatched bases: 3. Germline V gives CDR1 SGHTA, CDR2 FQGNSA. The material sequenced was peripheral blood. This clonotype was obtained from a human donor in a cohort sampled during active COVID-19. The chain recombines TRBV7-2 with TRBJ2-1; 8 nucleotides agree with TRBD2. The CDR3 spells CASSLARGRHNEQFF. CDR3 nucleotides: TGTGCCAGCAGCTTAGCTCGCGGGAGGCACAATGAGCAGTTCTTC.